Listed below are T cell receptor beta chains from one sample, sequenced in a study of T cell repertoires in cytomegalovirus infection. TCRdb called the reads again in MiXCR, with one record for every CDR3 protein. This table has 150,000 to 200,000 distinct CDR3 sequences, 9.5% appearing once. Sequenced: PBMCs. These receptor sequences come from a human donor in good health (CMV status not recorded). Some clones in this sample may be carry-over from other donors' samples. CDR3s include the opening cysteine and the closing phenylalanine or tryptophan. The D gene is left open where the match is weak. Clone size is given for some rows only: seen once, a few or many times, or a class if the clone is expanded.

v_gene: TRBV7-2; abundance: many; j_gene: TRBJ2-5; d_gene: .; CDR3aa: CASSLAPTGIQETQYF; CDR3nt: TGTGCCAGCAGCTTAGCTCCTACAGGTATCCAAGAGACCCAGTACTTC
v_gene: TRBV28; abundance: .; j_gene: TRBJ2-5; d_gene: .; CDR3aa: CASSLGGWEETQYF; CDR3nt: TGTGCCAGCAGTCTCGGAGGGTGGGAAGAGACCCAGTACTTC
v_gene: TRBV7-2; abundance: many; j_gene: TRBJ1-2; d_gene: TRBD1; CDR3aa: CASSPWGTGVYGYTF; CDR3nt: TGTGCCAGCAGCCCATGGGGGACAGGGGTTTATGGCTACACCTTC
v_gene: TRBV14; abundance: many; j_gene: TRBJ1-3; d_gene: .; CDR3aa: CASSLRGFGNTIYF; CDR3nt: TGTGCCAGCAGCCTCAGGGGCTTTGGAAACACCATATATTTT
v_gene: TRBV7-9; abundance: .; j_gene: TRBJ1-1; d_gene: .; CDR3aa: CASSQSQGSFLEAFF; CDR3nt: TGTGCCAGCAGCCAGTCACAGGGCTCGTTCCTTGAAGCTTTCTTT
v_gene: TRBV20-1; abundance: few; j_gene: TRBJ2-3; d_gene: .; CDR3aa: CSARERSQGLFSDTQYF; CDR3nt: TGCAGTGCTAGAGAGCGATCACAGGGTCTTTTTTCAGATACGCAGTATTTT
v_gene: TRBV29-1; abundance: .; j_gene: TRBJ1-2; d_gene: TRBD1; CDR3aa: CSVRPGTGYGYTF; CDR3nt: TGCAGCGTGCGACCCGGGACAGGCTATGGCTACACCTTC
v_gene: TRBV19; abundance: many; j_gene: TRBJ2-1; d_gene: .; CDR3aa: CASSSRSYNEQFF; CDR3nt: TGTGCCAGTAGCTCACGATCCTACAATGAGCAGTTCTTC
v_gene: TRBV28; abundance: once; j_gene: TRBJ2-5; d_gene: TRBD1; CDR3aa: CASSSIRKGQGAETQYF; CDR3nt: TGTGCCAGCAGCTCAATCCGGAAAGGACAGGGTGCTGAGACCCAGTACTTC
v_gene: TRBV28; abundance: many; j_gene: TRBJ1-2; d_gene: .; CDR3aa: CASSQLRGFYGYTF; CDR3nt: TGTGCCAGCAGTCAACTCAGGGGTTTTTATGGCTACACCTTC
v_gene: TRBV7-3; abundance: many; j_gene: TRBJ2-1; d_gene: .; CDR3aa: CASSLTISGLPGDEQFF; CDR3nt: TGTGCCAGCAGCTTAACGATAAGCGGGCTACCTGGGGATGAGCAGTTCTTC
v_gene: TRBV4-3; abundance: many; j_gene: TRBJ2-5; d_gene: TRBD2; CDR3aa: CASSQAASGSSFRLQYF; CDR3nt: TGCGCCAGCAGCCAGGCCGCTAGCGGGAGTTCCTTCCGTCTCCAGTACTTC
v_gene: TRBV19; abundance: many; j_gene: TRBJ2-1; d_gene: .; CDR3aa: CASSAYEDPLNEQFF; CDR3nt: TGTGCCAGTAGTGCCTACGAGGATCCCCTCAATGAGCAGTTCTTC
v_gene: TRBV7-3; abundance: few; j_gene: TRBJ2-2; d_gene: .; CDR3aa: CASSPRPIQGSAGELFF; CDR3nt: TGTGCCAGCAGCCCCCGACCAATTCAGGGGTCGGCCGGGGAGCTGTTTTTT
v_gene: TRBV18; abundance: few; j_gene: TRBJ1-1; d_gene: .; CDR3aa: CASSARGPNTEAFF; CDR3nt: TGTGCCAGCTCAGCCAGGGGTCCGAACACTGAAGCTTTCTTT
v_gene: TRBV7-2; abundance: many; j_gene: TRBJ1-1; d_gene: .; CDR3aa: CASSPRSTEAFF; CDR3nt: TGTGCCAGCAGTCCAAGAAGTACTGAAGCTTTCTTT
v_gene: TRBV30; abundance: many; j_gene: TRBJ1-3; d_gene: .; CDR3aa: CAWSLGVPSSGNTIYF; CDR3nt: TGTGCCTGGAGTCTCGGGGTCCCCTCTTCTGGAAACACCATATATTTT
v_gene: TRBV6-2/TRBV6-3; abundance: many; j_gene: TRBJ2-6; d_gene: .; CDR3aa: CASSYGDSMSGANVLTF; CDR3nt: TGTGCCAGCAGTTACGGGGACTCAATGTCTGGGGCCAACGTCCTGACTTTC
v_gene: TRBV5-6; abundance: few; j_gene: TRBJ2-7; d_gene: .; CDR3aa: CASNTGTYTYEQYF; CDR3nt: TGTGCCAGCAACACCGGGACATATACCTACGAGCAGTACTTC
v_gene: TRBV28; abundance: many; j_gene: TRBJ2-1; d_gene: .; CDR3aa: CASSFSLDSHNEQFF; CDR3nt: TGTGCCAGCAGTTTTTCGTTGGACAGTCACAATGAGCAGTTCTTC
v_gene: TRBV12-3/TRBV12-4; abundance: many; j_gene: TRBJ1-5; d_gene: TRBD1; CDR3aa: CASSFVTGVIQPQHF; CDR3nt: TGTGCCAGCAGTTTCGTGACAGGGGTGATTCAGCCCCAGCATTTT
v_gene: TRBV18; abundance: .; j_gene: TRBJ2-1; d_gene: TRBD1; CDR3aa: CASSPMRGQSGNEQFF; CDR3nt: TGTGCCAGCTCACCCATGAGGGGACAGTCCGGCAATGAGCAGTTCTTC
v_gene: TRBV20-1; abundance: few; j_gene: TRBJ2-3; d_gene: .; CDR3aa: CSARDLTRTRTDTQYF; CDR3nt: TGCAGTGCTAGAGATTTGACTCGGACCCGCACAGATACGCAGTATTTT
v_gene: TRBV6-5; abundance: many; j_gene: TRBJ1-6; d_gene: .; CDR3aa: CASSYSVNSPLHF; CDR3nt: TGTGCCAGCAGTTACTCTGTTAATTCACCCCTCCACTTT
v_gene: TRBV7-8; abundance: many; j_gene: TRBJ1-1; d_gene: .; CDR3aa: CASSRSIGGSNTEAFF; CDR3nt: TGTGCCAGCAGCCGGTCGATAGGAGGGTCGAACACTGAAGCTTTCTTT
v_gene: TRBV5-5; abundance: many; j_gene: TRBJ2-7; d_gene: TRBD2; CDR3aa: CASSLATSDYEQYF; CDR3nt: TGTGCCAGCAGCTTGGCAACTAGCGATTACGAGCAGTACTTC
v_gene: TRBV27; abundance: few; j_gene: TRBJ2-1; d_gene: TRBD2; CDR3aa: CASSLLAGGPVYEQFF; CDR3nt: TGTGCCAGCAGTCTCCTAGCGGGAGGGCCCGTCTATGAGCAGTTCTTC
v_gene: TRBV30; abundance: few; j_gene: TRBJ1-2; d_gene: .; CDR3aa: CAWRGGGYGYTF; CDR3nt: TGTGCCTGGAGGGGGGGGGGTTATGGCTACACCTTC
v_gene: TRBV27; abundance: few; j_gene: TRBJ1-2; d_gene: .; CDR3aa: CASSKTGNYGYTF; CDR3nt: TGTGCCAGCAGTAAGACGGGAAACTATGGCTACACCTTC
v_gene: TRBV20-1; abundance: once; j_gene: TRBJ2-3; d_gene: TRBD1; CDR3aa: CSARDEGGAETDSQYF; CDR3nt: TGCAGTGCTAGAGATGAAGGGGGCGCAGAGACAGATAGCCAGTATTTT
v_gene: TRBV7-2; abundance: .; j_gene: TRBJ1-5; d_gene: .; CDR3aa: CASSSQSGSNQPQHF; CDR3nt: TGTGCCAGCAGCTCTCAATCGGGTAGCAATCAGCCCCAGCATTTT
v_gene: TRBV14; abundance: many; j_gene: TRBJ2-5; d_gene: .; CDR3aa: CASSQDLVGTGETQYF; CDR3nt: TGTGCCAGCAGCCAAGATCTGGTGGGAACCGGAGAGACCCAGTACTTC
v_gene: TRBV28; abundance: many; j_gene: TRBJ2-3; d_gene: TRBD1; CDR3aa: CASSEGAYTDTQYF; CDR3nt: TGTGCCAGCAGTGAGGGGGCTTACACAGATACGCAGTATTTT
v_gene: TRBV15; abundance: .; j_gene: TRBJ2-5; d_gene: TRBD2; CDR3aa: CATSSIWARGGETQYF; CDR3nt: TGTGCCACCAGCAGTATCTGGGCTCGGGGGGGAGAGACCCAGTACTTC
v_gene: TRBV7-3; abundance: many; j_gene: TRBJ2-6; d_gene: TRBD2; CDR3aa: CASSFTSAGANVLTF; CDR3nt: TGTGCCAGCAGCTTCACTAGCGCTGGGGCCAACGTCCTGACTTTC